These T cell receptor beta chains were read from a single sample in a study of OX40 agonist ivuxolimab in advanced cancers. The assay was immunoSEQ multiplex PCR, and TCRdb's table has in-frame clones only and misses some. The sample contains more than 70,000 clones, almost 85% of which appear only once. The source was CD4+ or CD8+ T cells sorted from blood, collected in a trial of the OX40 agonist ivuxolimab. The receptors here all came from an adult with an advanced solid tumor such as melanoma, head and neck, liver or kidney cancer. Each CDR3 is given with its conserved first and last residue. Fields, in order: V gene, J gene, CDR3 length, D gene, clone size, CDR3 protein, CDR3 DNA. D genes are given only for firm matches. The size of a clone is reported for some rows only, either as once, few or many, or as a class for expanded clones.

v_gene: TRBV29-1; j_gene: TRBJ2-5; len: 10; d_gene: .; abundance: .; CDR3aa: CSVGQETQYF; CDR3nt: TGCAGCGTAGGCCAAGAGACCCAGTACTTC
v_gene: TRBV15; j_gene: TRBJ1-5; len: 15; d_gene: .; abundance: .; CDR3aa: CATSRDGSGNQPQHF; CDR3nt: TGTGCCACCAGCAGAGATGGAAGCGGAAATCAGCCCCAGCATTTT
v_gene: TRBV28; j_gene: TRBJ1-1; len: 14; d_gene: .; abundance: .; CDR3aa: CASSLSGTALEAFF; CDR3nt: TGTGCCAGCAGTTTATCCGGGACGGCCCTTGAAGCTTTCTTT
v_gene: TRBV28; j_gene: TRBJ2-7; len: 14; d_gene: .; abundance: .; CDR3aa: CASTPERVSEEQYF; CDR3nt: TGTGCCAGCACCCCGGAGAGGGTATCGGAAGAGCAGTACTTC
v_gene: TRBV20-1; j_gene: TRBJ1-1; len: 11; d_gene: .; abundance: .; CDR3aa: CSAAGQLEAFF; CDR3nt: TGCAGTGCGGCGGGACAATTGGAAGCTTTCTTT
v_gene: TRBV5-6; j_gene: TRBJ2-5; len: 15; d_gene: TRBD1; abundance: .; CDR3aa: CASSLPAGGAETQYF; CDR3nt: TGTGCCAGCAGCTTGCCCGCAGGGGGCGCGGAGACCCAGTACTTC
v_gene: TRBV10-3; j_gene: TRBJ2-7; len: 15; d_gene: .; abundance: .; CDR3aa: CAISERQPTLYEQYF; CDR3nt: TGTGCCATCAGTGAGAGGCAGCCAACGCTCTACGAGCAGTACTTC
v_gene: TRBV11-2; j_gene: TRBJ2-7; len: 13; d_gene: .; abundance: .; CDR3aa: CASSFERPYEQYF; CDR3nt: TGTGCCAGCAGCTTTGAGCGGCCCTACGAGCAGTACTTC
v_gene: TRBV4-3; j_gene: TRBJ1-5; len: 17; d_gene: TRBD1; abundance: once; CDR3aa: CASSQDWFQGAYQPQHF; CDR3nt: TGCGCCAGCAGCCAAGATTGGTTCCAGGGGGCTTATCAGCCCCAGCATTTT
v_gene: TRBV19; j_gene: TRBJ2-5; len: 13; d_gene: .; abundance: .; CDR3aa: CASSMTEQETQYF; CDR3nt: TGTGCCAGTAGTATGACAGAACAAGAGACCCAGTACTTC
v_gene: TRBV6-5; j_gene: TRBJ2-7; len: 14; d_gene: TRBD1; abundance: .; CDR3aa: CASSYKGAIYEQYF; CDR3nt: TGTGCCAGCAGTTACAAGGGGGCAATCTACGAGCAGTACTTC
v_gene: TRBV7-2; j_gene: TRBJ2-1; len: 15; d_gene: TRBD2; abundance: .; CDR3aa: CASSTRLAPNNEQFF; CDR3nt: TGTGCCAGCAGCACCCGACTAGCCCCCAACAATGAGCAGTTCTTC
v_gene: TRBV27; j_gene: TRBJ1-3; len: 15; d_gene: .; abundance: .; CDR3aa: CASSLYPGHGNTIYF; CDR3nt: TGTGCCAGCAGTTTATACCCAGGGCACGGAAACACCATATATTTT
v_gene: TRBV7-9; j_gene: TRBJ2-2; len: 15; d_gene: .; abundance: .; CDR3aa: CASRRDIGPTGELFF; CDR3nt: TGTGCCAGCAGGCGGGACATCGGCCCCACCGGGGAGCTGTTTTTT
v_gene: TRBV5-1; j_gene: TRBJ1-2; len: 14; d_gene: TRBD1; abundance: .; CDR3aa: CASRGQGSTYGYTF; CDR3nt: TGCGCCAGTCGTGGACAGGGGTCCACCTATGGCTACACCTTC
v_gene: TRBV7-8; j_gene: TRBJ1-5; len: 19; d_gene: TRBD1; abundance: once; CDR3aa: CASSLVAGGTLDSNQPQHF; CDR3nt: TGTGCCAGCAGCTTGGTCGCAGGGGGGACACTCGATAGCAATCAGCCCCAGCATTTT
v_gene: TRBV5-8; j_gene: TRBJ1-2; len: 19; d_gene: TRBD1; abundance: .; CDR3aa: CASSLYPKQGAVRRRHDTF; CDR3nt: TGTGCCAGCAGCTTGTACCCCAAACAGGGGGCGGTCCGCCGCCGCCACGACACCTTC
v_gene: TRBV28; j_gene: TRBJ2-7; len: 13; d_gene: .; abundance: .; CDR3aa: CASLGGNPSEQYF; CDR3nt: TGTGCCAGCCTTGGGGGGAATCCTAGCGAGCAGTACTTC
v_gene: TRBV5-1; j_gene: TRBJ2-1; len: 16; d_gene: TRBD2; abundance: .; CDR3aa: CASSLGLAGIYNEQFF; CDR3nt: TGCGCCAGCAGCTTGGGGCTAGCGGGGATATACAATGAGCAGTTCTTC
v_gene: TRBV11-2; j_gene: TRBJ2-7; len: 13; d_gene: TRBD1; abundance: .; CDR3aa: CASSLGQGDEQYF; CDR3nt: TGTGCCAGCAGCTTAGGACAGGGGGACGAGCAGTACTTC
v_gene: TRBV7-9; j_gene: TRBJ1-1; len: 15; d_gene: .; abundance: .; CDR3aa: CASSLAAQGIAEAFF; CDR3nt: TGTGCCAGCAGCTTAGCGGCCCAGGGGATCGCTGAAGCTTTCTTT
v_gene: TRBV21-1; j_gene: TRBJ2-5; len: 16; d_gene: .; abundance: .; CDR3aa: CATSPTRPIHQETQYF; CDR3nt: TGTGCCACTTCCCCAACAAGGCCGATACACCAAGAGACCCAGTACTTC
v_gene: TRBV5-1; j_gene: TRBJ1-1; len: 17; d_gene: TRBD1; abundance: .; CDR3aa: CASSFSLRTGINTEAFF; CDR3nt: TGCGCCAGCAGCTTCTCATTGCGGACAGGGATAAACACTGAAGCTTTCTTT
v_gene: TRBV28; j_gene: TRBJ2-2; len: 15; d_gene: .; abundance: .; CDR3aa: CASTKDSRRMGELFF; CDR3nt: TGTGCCAGCACCAAGGACAGCCGGAGAATGGGGGAGCTGTTTTTT
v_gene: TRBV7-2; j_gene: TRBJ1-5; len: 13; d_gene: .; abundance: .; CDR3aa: CASSLERAQPQHF; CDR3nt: TGTGCCAGCAGCTTAGAGAGGGCGCAGCCCCAGCATTTT
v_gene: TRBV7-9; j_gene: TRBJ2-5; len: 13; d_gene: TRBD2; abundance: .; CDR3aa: CASSRGDQETQYF; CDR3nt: TGTGCCAGCAGCCGGGGGGATCAAGAGACCCAGTACTTC
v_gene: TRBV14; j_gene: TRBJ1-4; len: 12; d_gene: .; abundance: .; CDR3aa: CASSQLYEKLFF; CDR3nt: TGTGCCAGCAGCCAGCTGTATGAAAAACTGTTTTTT
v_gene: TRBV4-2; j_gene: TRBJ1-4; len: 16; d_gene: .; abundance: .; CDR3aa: CASSPGQGVTNEKLFF; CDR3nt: TGTGCCAGCAGCCCTGGGCAGGGAGTAACTAATGAAAAACTGTTTTTT
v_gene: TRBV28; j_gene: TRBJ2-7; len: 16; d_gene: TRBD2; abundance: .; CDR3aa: CASSPTSGGASYEQYF; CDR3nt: TGTGCCAGCAGTCCGACTAGCGGGGGGGCCTCCTACGAGCAGTACTTC
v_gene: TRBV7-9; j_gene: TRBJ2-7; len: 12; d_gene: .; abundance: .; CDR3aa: CASSREYYEQYF; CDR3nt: TGTGCCAGCAGCCGTGAGTACTACGAGCAGTACTTC
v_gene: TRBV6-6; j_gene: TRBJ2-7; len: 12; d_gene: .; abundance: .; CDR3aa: CASTPRGDEQYF; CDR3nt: TGTGCCAGCACTCCCAGGGGGGACGAGCAGTACTTC
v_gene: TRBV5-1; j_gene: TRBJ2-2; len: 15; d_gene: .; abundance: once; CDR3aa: CASSLGDLNTGELFF; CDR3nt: TGCGCCAGCAGCTTGGGTGACCTTAACACCGGGGAGCTGTTTTTT
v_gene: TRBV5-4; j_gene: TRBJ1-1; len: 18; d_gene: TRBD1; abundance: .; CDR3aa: CASSPGTDFAKGNTEAFF; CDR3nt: TGTGCCAGCAGCCCTGGGACAGACTTCGCTAAGGGGAACACTGAAGCTTTCTTT
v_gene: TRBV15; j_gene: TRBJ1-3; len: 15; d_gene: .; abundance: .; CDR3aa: CATSRDSRAGNTIYF; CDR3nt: TGTGCCACCAGCAGAGATAGTAGGGCGGGAAACACCATATATTTT